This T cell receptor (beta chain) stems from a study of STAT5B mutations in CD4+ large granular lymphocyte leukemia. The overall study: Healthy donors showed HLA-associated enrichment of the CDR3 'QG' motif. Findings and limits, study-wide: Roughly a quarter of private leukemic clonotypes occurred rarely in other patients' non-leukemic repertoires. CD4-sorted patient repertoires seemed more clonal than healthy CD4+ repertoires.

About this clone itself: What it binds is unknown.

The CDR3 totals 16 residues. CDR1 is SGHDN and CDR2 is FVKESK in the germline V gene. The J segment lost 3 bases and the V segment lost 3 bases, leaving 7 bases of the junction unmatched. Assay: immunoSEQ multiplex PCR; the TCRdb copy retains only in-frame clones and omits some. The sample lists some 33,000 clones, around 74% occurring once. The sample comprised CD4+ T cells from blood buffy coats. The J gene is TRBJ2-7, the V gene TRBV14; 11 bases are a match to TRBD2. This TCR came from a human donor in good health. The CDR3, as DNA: TGTGCCAGCAGCCAGATAGGACTAGCGGGCAACTACGAGCAGTACTTC. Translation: CASSQIGLAGNYEQYF.